This entry is about one T cell receptor (beta chain). What antigen it recognizes has not been identified. No base qualities exist here, and no much larger clone lies one base off it. Trimming at the junction amounts to 4 bases on V and 6 bases on J, and the germline ends lie 19 bases apart. CDR1 and CDR2 are read off the germline V gene as SGHRS and YFSETQ. The cysteine opens and the phenylalanine closes a CDR3 of 15 amino acids. Kept here is only the CDR3 DNA, which spans 45 bases and is read in frame from base 1. Donors were 30 to 45 systemically healthy Caucasian individuals from Russia aged roughly 6 to 100 years. Around 9.9 milliliters of peripheral blood were collected from each donor into EDTA-treated Vacutainer tubes. PBMCs were isolated by Ficoll-Paque density-gradient centrifugation, with at least 6 million obtained per sample. Trizol reagent was used to extract total RNA from PBMCs, with at least 5 micrograms per sample. The percentages of naive CD45RAhigh/CD27high T cells were determined by flow cytometry on a PBMC aliquot from every donor.

The data originate from a study of blood T cells in healthy people across ages (dated by TCRdb to between 2014 and 2017). With respect to the entire study: In model experiments, template switching captured about one uniquely barcoded TCR beta cDNA molecule for every two T cells. To track age-related changes in TCR beta repertoire diversity, the study relied on deep sequencing normalized with unique cDNA molecular identifiers. Donors were grouped into four age groups: young (average 16 years), middle-aged (39), aged (around 62) and long-lived (just over 80). To avoid experimental bias, donors of different ages were distributed randomly across sequencing lanes. The study analyzed two additional independent replicas of 1 million unique cDNA reads from the same blood draw for two donors, one aged 18 to 30 and one aged 80 or older. General study outcomes and caveats: There was a strong correlation between observed TCR beta diversity and the percentage of naive T cells measured by flow cytometry. Because the CMV infection status of the donors was unknown, age-related changes in expanded clonotypes may potentially have been confounded. Compared with the aged group, the long-lived group had more naive CD4+ T cells, fewer expanded clones and increased TCR diversity, suggesting age selection. Bulk unsorted PBMC profiling prevented conclusive comparison of naive and antigen-experienced compartments. Estimates of total diversity from one million sequenced T cells were regarded as lower bounds and underestimates. Observed TCR beta diversity per million T cells fell roughly linearly with age, and a significant reduction was already apparent by age about 36.

The library was produced with 5' RACE. TCRdb names Illumina HiSeq 2500 as the instrument used. A second roughly 6 to 11 cycle PCR used a sample-barcoded 5' primer and a J-beta primer mix. Each TCR beta cDNA molecule received a unique molecular identifier from a template-switch 5' adaptor carrying 12 random nucleotides. Each sample yielded at least 2.5 million CDR3-containing paired-end reads. All of the RNA was converted into first-strand cDNA using the Mint cDNA synthesis kit, with a TRBC-specific oligonucleotide serving as the primer. After uracil-DNA glycosylase treatment, a first 18-cycle PCR used universal primers M1SS and BC2_uni_R on all cDNA. Per the original workflow: For normalization, 1 million high-quality reads were randomly selected from each sample, with every read carrying a distinct molecular identifier. Reads sharing molecular identifiers were discarded rather than binned into consensus sequences. CDR3 identification, clonotype clustering and error correction used MiTCR with a Q25 quality threshold and the strictest error-elimination algorithm. A nonparametric unseen species model using Euler transformation provided a lower-bound estimate of total TCR beta diversity. The public reads were reprocessed in TCRdb via fastp at Q25 and MiXCR, keeping in-frame beta chains. CDR3 protein duplicates are merged, each entry listing the most common genes and DNA. The V and J calls reflect TCRdb's pipeline rather than the authors' work. Across this sample there are hundreds of thousands of distinct CDR3 sequences, with roughly three fifths seen only once. The ten largest make up approximately 37% of the sample.

The sequenced sample was blood. The V and J genes are TRBV5-1 and TRBJ1-2; TRBD1 might be the D gene, on 6 matching bases. This TCR came from a man between 60 and 75 years old in good health. This receptor has the CDR3 CASSPNGGAVDGYTF. The nucleotide sequence reads as follows: TGCGCCAGCAGCCCGAATGGGGGCGCGGTTGATGGCTACACCTTC.